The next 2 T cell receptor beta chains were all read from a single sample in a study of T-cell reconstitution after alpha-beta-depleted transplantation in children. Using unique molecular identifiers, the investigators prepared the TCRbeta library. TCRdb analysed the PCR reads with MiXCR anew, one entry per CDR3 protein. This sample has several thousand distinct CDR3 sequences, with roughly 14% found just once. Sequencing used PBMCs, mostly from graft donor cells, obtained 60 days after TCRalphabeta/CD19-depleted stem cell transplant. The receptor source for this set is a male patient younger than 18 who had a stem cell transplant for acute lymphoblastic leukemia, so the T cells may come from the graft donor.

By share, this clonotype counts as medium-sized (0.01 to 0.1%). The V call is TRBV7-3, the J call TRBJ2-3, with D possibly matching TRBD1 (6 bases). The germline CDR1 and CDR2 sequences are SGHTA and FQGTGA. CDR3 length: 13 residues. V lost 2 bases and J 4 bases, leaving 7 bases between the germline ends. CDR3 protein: CASSLQGSDTQYF. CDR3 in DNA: TGTGCCAGCAGCTTACAGGGGTCAGATACGCAGTATTTT.

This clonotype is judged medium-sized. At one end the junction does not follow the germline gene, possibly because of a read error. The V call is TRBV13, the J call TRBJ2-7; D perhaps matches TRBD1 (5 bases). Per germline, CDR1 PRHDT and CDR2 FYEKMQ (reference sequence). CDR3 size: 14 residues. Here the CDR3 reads CASSLAGPSDEQYF. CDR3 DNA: TGTGCCAGCAGCTTAGCAGGGCCCTCCGACGAGCAGTACTTC.